The clone carrying this T cell receptor (beta chain) was seen at least ten times. Its antigen is not identified. The data were taken from a study of T-cell reconstitution after alpha-beta-depleted transplantation in children. Study-level points and caveats: Reportedly, alpha-beta T cells present about two months post-transplant originated from several hundred expanded clones of graft origin. Diversity of TCRbeta at day 60 was high in some patients, arising from surviving recipient T cells and thymic progenitors. One year after transplant, T-cell counts and diversity came mostly from newly produced T cells.

Unique molecular identifiers were used in preparing the TCRbeta library. TCRdb used MiXCR to reprocess the PCR reads, holding one entry per CDR3 protein. The table lists roughly 100,000 distinct CDR3 sequences, about 5.6% of them singletons, with 5.5% to 6.5% in the top ten. The CDR3 spans 15 residues. V was pared by 4 bases and J by 3 bases, with 4 bases of the junction left unmatched. Germline CDR1 reads SGHRS; CDR2 reads YFSETQ. The TCR comes from a female patient aged 2-9 years who had a stem cell transplant for Fanconi anemia, so the T cells may come from the graft donor. Specimen: PBMCs, mostly from graft donor cells, collected 60 days after TCRalphabeta/CD19-depleted stem cell transplant. The chain has TRBV5-1 and TRBJ2-5; 12 positions match TRBD2. CDR3 sequence (DNA): TGCGCCAGCAGCCTACTAGCGGGGGGAGAAGAGACCCAGTACTTC. Translating it yields CASSLLAGGEETQYF.